The 4 T cell receptor beta chains below come from one sample, sequenced in a study of CD8+CD57+ T cells in acquired aplastic anemia. Genomic DNA was employed as the template in profiling TCR beta VDJ and CDR3. From the reads, TCRdb called clonotypes with MiXCR, one entry per CDR3 protein. The sample records about half a million distinct CDR3 sequences, under 40% being singletons. An expansion of CD8+CD57+ cells by flow cytometry had been shown in patients chosen for sequencing. The material sequenced was sorted CD4+, CD8+, or CD8+CD57+ T cells (not recorded which) from PBMCs. These TCRs come from a human donor with aplastic anemia.

This sequence joins TRBV19 and TRBJ1-4, with D possibly TRBD1 on 6 matching bases. This CDR3 has 14 amino acids. V dropped 8 bases and J dropped 6 bases, with 16 bases sitting between them. Germline V gives CDR1 LNHDA, CDR2 SQIVND (reference sequence). CDR3 protein: CASSLDRLDEKLFF. CDR3 DNA: TGTGCCAGTTCCCTAGACAGGTTGGATGAAAAACTGTTTTTT.

This clonotype was counted many times. The V gene is TRBV2, the J gene TRBJ2-7; D remains unclear. The CDR3 is 12 amino acids. V was clipped by 6 bases and J by 7 bases, with 13 bases between them. The germline gives CDR1 SNHLY, CDR2 FYNNEI. The CDR3 region is CASSLDLEEQYF. CDR3 bases: TGTGCCAGCAGCTTGGACCTGGAGGAGCAGTACTTC.

The chain carries TRBV19 and TRBJ2-7, with TRBD1 identical over 11 bases. The CDR3 spans 14 residues. J lost 3 bases, V lost 11 bases, and 9 bases had no gene match. Germline CDR1 and CDR2: LNHDA and SQIVND (reference sequence). The CDR3 DNA is TGTGCCTGGAGTGCGGGACAGGGGGGCTACGAGCAGTACTTC. This gives the protein CAWSAGQGGYEQYF.

The chain uses TRBV15 and TRBJ1-2; a possible D gene is TRBD1 (5 bases). Germline CDR1 and CDR2: LNHNV and YYDKDF (reference sequence). CDR3 length equals 14 residues. V was cut by 0 bases and J by 1 base, with 6 bases left in between. CDR3 in amino acids: CATSREGVNYGYTF. DNA for the CDR3: TGTGCCACCAGCAGAGAAGGGGTTAACTATGGCTACACCTTC.